This entry lists 10 T cell receptor beta chains sequenced from one sample in a study of blood T cell repertoires in COVID-19. TCRdb keeps only in-frame clones here, not all; method: immunoSEQ multiplex PCR. This sample has roughly 160,000 clones, with about four fifths found just once. Sequencing was performed on peripheral blood. These receptors were collected from a woman at least 80 years old with acute or convalescent COVID-19.

The chain carries TRBV7-2 and TRBJ2-1, with TRBD2 matching 9 bases. Germline assignment: CDR1 SGHTA and CDR2 FQGNSA. With V trimmed by 4 bases and J by 8 bases, 6 bases remained unmatched. This CDR3 has 14 residues. The CDR3 loop is CASSSGLAFDEQFF. DNA for the CDR3: TGTGCCAGCAGCTCGGGACTAGCCTTCGATGAGCAGTTCTTC.

This clone was seen a few times. The genes are TRBV7-2 and TRBJ2-3; 8 nucleotides agree with TRBD2. The CDR3 runs 14 residues. Germline CDR1 and CDR2: SGHTA and FQGNSA. The trim removed 7 bases at V and 4 bases at J, leaving 7 bases unmatched. CDR3 DNA: TGTGCCAGCACCCCAGCGGGAGTGGCAGATACGCAGTATTTT. Translating gives CASTPAGVADTQYF. The entire variable domain, with the rest obtained from reference TRBV7-2 and TRBJ2-3, is as follows: GAGVSQSPSNKVTEKGKDVELRCDPISGHTALYWYRQSLGQGLEFLIYFQGNSAPDKSGLPSDRFSAERTGGSVSTLTIQRTQQEDSAVYLCASTPAGVADTQYFGPGTRLTVL.

This clone appeared a single time. CDR3 loop: CSVPIQGGQGANGYTF. CDR3 nucleotides: TGCAGCGTCCCTATTCAGGGCGGACAGGGGGCAAATGGCTACACCTTC. The chain has TRBV29-1 and TRBJ1-2; 11 nucleotides line up with TRBD1. Germline V CDR1 and CDR2: SQVTM, ANQGSEA. This CDR3 has 16 amino acids. Trimming cost V 6 bases and J 6 bases; bases outside gene matches: 15.

V gene TRBV29-1 combines with J gene TRBJ2-7; D not certain. Trimming pared 6 bases from V and 0 bases from J, leaving 9 bases between. The CDR3 sequence is 12 residues long. Germline V gene sequence: CDR1 SQVTM, CDR2 ANQGSEA. CDR3 sequence: CSVATGSYEQYF. The CDR3 DNA reads as TGCAGCGTCGCGACGGGCTCCTACGAGCAGTACTTC.

The gene calls are TRBV7-3 and TRBJ2-7; D might be TRBD1 (6 bases). This CDR3 is 14 amino acids long. Looked up from germline, CDR1 is SGHTA and CDR2 is FQGTGA. V dropped 5 bases and J dropped 2 bases, with 13 bases sitting between them. The CDR3 DNA is TGTGCCAGCAGCGGGGGCGGTATGGCCTACGAGCAGTACTTC. As protein: CASSGGGMAYEQYF.

The chain is built from TRBV18 and TRBJ2-7; the match to TRBD1 covers 8 bases. J lost 5 bases, V lost 2 bases, and 5 bases had no gene match. This CDR3 spans 14 amino acids. The germline gives CDR1 KGHSH, CDR2 LQKENI. CDR3 loop: CASSPGSDRDEQYF. CDR3 sequence (DNA): TGTGCCAGCTCACCAGGATCGGACAGGGACGAGCAGTACTTC.

The rearrangement joins TRBV7-2 to TRBJ2-7; possible D gene TRBD2, 6 bases. This CDR3 is built from 15 residues. The germline CDR1 and CDR2 sequences are SGHTA and FQGNSA. Trimming left V 4 bases short and J 0 bases short, with 13 bases between. The CDR3 loop reads CASSSSAGSSYEQYF. CDR3 nucleotide sequence: TGTGCCAGCAGCTCTTCAGCGGGCAGCTCCTACGAGCAGTACTTC.

The gene calls are TRBV2 and TRBJ1-4; TRBD1 agrees at 12 bases. This CDR3 comprises 13 residues. CDR1 SNHLY and CDR2 FYNNEI come from the germline V gene. Trimming removed 7 bases from V and 11 bases from J; junction bases left unmatched: 5. The CDR3 is CASKGQGAEKLFF. DNA for the CDR3: TGTGCCAGCAAGGGACAGGGGGCTGAGAAACTGTTTTTT.

This clone was counted a few times. The rearrangement joins TRBV5-1 to TRBJ2-7; maybe TRBD1 (6 bases). V lost 1 base and J lost 5, with 10 bases in between. The CDR3 totals 13 residues. CDR1 is SGHRS and CDR2 is YFSETQ in the germline V gene. This chain's CDR3 is CASSLPGADEQYF. The CDR3 region has the DNA TGCGCCAGCAGCTTGCCAGGGGCCGACGAGCAGTACTTC.

The rearrangement uses TRBV6-5 and TRBJ2-3; D not certain. V was clipped by 7 bases and J by 4 bases, with 18 bases between them. Germline V gives CDR1 MNHEY, CDR2 SVGAGI. The CDR3 length is 15 residues. CDR3 region: CASKLTRSPADTQYF. The CDR3 DNA reads as TGTGCCAGCAAGTTGACTCGCTCCCCGGCAGATACGCAGTATTTT.